The 6 T cell receptor beta chains presented below share a single source sample, sequenced in a study of blood T cell repertoires in COVID-19. Produced via immunoSEQ multiplex PCR; TCRdb's table is partial and in-frame only. The table shows some 180,000 clones, with about three quarters occurring only once. Sequenced material: peripheral blood. The receptors were sampled from a woman of 80 years or more with active or convalescent COVID-19.

The CDR3 protein is CASSHSGTGQLGGSPLHF. The CDR3 coding sequence is TGTGCCAGCAGCCACTCCGGGACAGGTCAGCTGGGGGGTTCACCCCTCCACTTT. V is TRBV3-1 (or the pseudogene TRBV3-2) and J is TRBJ1-6; 8 bases map to TRBD1. CDR3 length equals 18 residues. Germline CDR1 and CDR2: LGHDT and YNNKEL (reference sequence). Losses at the gene ends were 3 bases for V and 9 bases for J; bases not matched to a gene: 16.

The V and J genes are TRBV12-1 and TRBJ2-5; the table's TRBD2 call for D was not verified on the DNA. TRBV12-1 is tagged as a pseudogene. CDR3 size: 20 residues. The CDR3 sequence: CASSFFTRARTSGGAETQYF. The CDR3, as DNA: TGTGCCAGCAGCTTTTTCACGCGTGCCAGGACTAGCGGGGGGGCGGAGACCCAGTACTTC.

V is TRBV12-3 or TRBV12-4 and J is TRBJ1-1, with D hard to call. The CDR3 has 11 amino acids. V gave up 2 bases and J gave up 7 bases, with 5 bases separating them. DNA of the CDR3: TGTGCCAGCAGTTTAAGGAGTGAAGCTTTCTTT. This gives the protein CASSLRSEAFF.

The chain joins TRBV19 to TRBJ2-7; 8 bases fit TRBD1. V lost 6 bases, J lost 3 bases, and 10 bases stayed unmatched. CDR1 and CDR2 (germline): LNHDA, SQIVND (reference sequence). The CDR3 consists of 15 residues. In DNA form, the CDR3 reads TGTGCCAGTAGCCCCATCCCAGGGGGCGGCTACGAGCAGTACTTC. Protein: CASSPIPGGGYEQYF. The complete variable domain, with remaining parts taken from reference TRBV19 and TRBJ2-7, reads DGGITQSPKYLFRKEGQNVTLSCEQNLNHDAMYWYRQDPGQGLRLIYYSQIVNDFQKGDIAEGYSVSREKKESFPLTVTSAQKNPTAFYLCASSPIPGGGYEQYFGPGTRLTVT.

This chain connects TRBV18 to TRBJ2-1; 9 nucleotides line up with TRBD2. The germline gives CDR1 KGHSH, CDR2 LQKENI. V was clipped by 2 bases and J by 0 bases; unmatched bases: 5. The length of the CDR3 is 17 residues. CDR3 sequence (DNA): TGTGCCAGCTCACCAACCGGGACTAGCATCTCCTACAATGAGCAGTTCTTC. This translates into CASSPTGTSISYNEQFF.

The gene calls are TRBV5-6 and TRBJ1-5; 7 bases fit TRBD1. The CDR3 has 15 amino acids. V shed 0 bases, J shed 3 bases, and the junction held 3 bases outside the gene matches. Germline lookup yields CDR1 SGHDT and CDR2 YYEEEE. CDR3 coding DNA: TGTGCCAGCAGCTTGGGACAGGGCTACAATCAGCCCCAGCATTTT. It encodes CASSLGQGYNQPQHF.